This TCR beta chain stems from a study of blood T cell repertoires in COVID-19. Clones were sequenced by immunoSEQ multiplex PCR, and TCRdb holds only the in-frame ones, with some missing. The table records about 190,000 clones, roughly 89% of them present only once. CDR1 is WSHSY and CDR2 is SAAADI in the germline V gene. The CDR3 contains 14 residues. V was pared by 6 bases and J by 10 bases, with 6 bases of the junction left unmatched. Material: peripheral blood. The TCR sequence derives from a man in his fifties with acute or convalescent COVID-19. The chain combines TRBV10-2 with TRBJ2-1, with 13 bases matching TRBD2. The CDR3 DNA reads TGCGCCAGCAGCCCGGGACTAGCGGGATTCGAGCAGTTCTTC. As protein: CASSPGLAGFEQFF.